These 17 T cell receptor beta chains were all obtained from the same sample, sequenced in a study of OX40 agonist ivuxolimab in advanced cancers. The data were produced by immunoSEQ multiplex PCR, yet TCRdb's version contains in-frame clones alone and is incomplete. The repertoire consists of about 98,000 clones, with around 88% occurring once and the leading ten covering approximately 0.5%. The source was CD4+ or CD8+ T cells sorted from blood, collected in a trial of the OX40 agonist ivuxolimab. These receptors were obtained from an adult with an advanced solid tumor such as melanoma, head and neck, liver or kidney cancer.

The V gene is TRBV29-1, the J gene TRBJ2-5; weak D call: TRBD2 (7 bases). This CDR3 contains 16 residues. From germline, CDR1 is SQVTM and CDR2 ANQGSEA. Trimming left V 6 bases short and J 4 bases short, with 24 bases between. CDR3 protein: CSVARTSGGPGETQYF. The CDR3 bases are TGCAGCGTCGCCCGGACTAGTGGGGGGCCGGGAGAGACCCAGTACTTC.

As regards this clone: Other DNA sequences in the same sample also yield this CDR3. The gene calls are TRBV9 and TRBJ1-2; tentative D call: TRBD1 (5 bases). From germline, CDR1 is SGDLS and CDR2 YYNGEE. V lost 3 bases, J lost 2 bases, and 14 bases lay in between. The CDR3 covers 15 residues. CDR3 DNA: TGTGCCAGCAGCGCAGCGCGGGGGAAGAACTATGGCTACACCTTC. It translates to CASSAARGKNYGYTF.

The V gene is TRBV21-1, the J gene TRBJ2-7; the table gives TRBD1 as D, unverified against the DNA. TRBV21-1 represents a pseudogene. This CDR3 is 14 amino acids long. CDR3 region: CASYKDGQGSEQYF. In DNA form, the CDR3 reads TGTGCCAGCTACAAAGACGGACAGGGTAGCGAGCAGTACTTC.

This clone was recorded once. V gene TRBV18 combines with J gene TRBJ1-1, with D tentatively TRBD1 (6 bases). Germline CDR1 and CDR2: KGHSH and LQKENI. The CDR3 sequence is 14 residues long. Trimming left V 1 base short and J 2 bases short, with 8 bases between. The CDR3 sequence is CASSPQQGNTEAFF. The CDR3 DNA reads TGTGCCAGCTCACCACAACAGGGCAACACTGAAGCTTTCTTT.

This sequence joins TRBV6-1 and TRBJ1-3, with TRBD1 identical over 8 bases. The CDR3 loop spans 15 amino acids. After removal of 5 bases from V and 5 bases from J, the junction contained 8 bases not matched to a gene. CDR1 is MNHNS, CDR2 SASEGT, per germline. Written as DNA, the CDR3 is TGTGCCAGCAGTACCCATAGGGACAGGAGAAACACCATATATTTT. It encodes CASSTHRDRRNTIYF.

The rearrangement joins TRBV5-1 to TRBJ1-5; TRBD1 matches at 11 bases. Germline V CDR1 and CDR2: SGHRS, YFSETQ. The CDR3 covers 18 residues. With 4 bases clipped from V and 6 bases from J, the junction kept 15 bases outside the gene matches. CDR3 amino acids: CASSESDPDRGHVQPQHF. The DNA of the CDR3 is TGCGCCAGCAGCGAATCAGACCCGGACAGGGGGCATGTTCAGCCCCAGCATTTT.

The rearrangement links TRBV5-4 to TRBJ1-5; the D gene is possibly TRBD1 (5 bases). Germline values: CDR1 SGHNT, CDR2 YYREEE (reference sequence). This CDR3 region has 16 residues. V was trimmed by 1 base and J by 3 bases, leaving 14 bases between them. The CDR3 reads CASSLRGIGLNQPQHF. DNA of the CDR3: TGTGCCAGCAGCTTGAGGGGAATCGGGCTCAATCAGCCCCAGCATTTT.

J is TRBJ1-2 and V is TRBV2; D perhaps matches TRBD1 (6 bases). The germline gives CDR1 SNHLY, CDR2 FYNNEI. This CDR3 spans 13 amino acids. V was pared by 8 bases and J by 6 bases, with 16 bases between. The CDR3 region has the DNA TGTGCCAGCCGTAGGGGGGTCGGGAATGGCTACACCTTC. Encoded protein: CASRRGVGNGYTF.

This clone was observed a handful of times. V gene TRBV15 combines with J gene TRBJ1-1; D unresolved. The CDR3 runs 15 residues. Trimming removed 5 bases from V and 3 bases from J, with 16 bases in between. Per the germline V gene, CDR1 is LNHNV and CDR2 is YYDKDF (reference sequence). CDR3 DNA: TGTGCCACCAGCCAGGAGGCGACAACGGACACTGAAGCTTTCTTT. Amino acids: CATSQEATTDTEAFF.

In its sample, this clone was seen once. The J gene is TRBJ2-1, the V gene TRBV4-3; D not certain. There are 12 residues in the CDR3. Germline V gene sequence: CDR1 LGHNA, CDR2 YSLEER. Trimming took off 0 bases at V and 7 bases at J, with 4 bases between the two ends. The CDR3, as DNA: TGCGCCAGCAGCCAAGACCGGAATGAGCAGTTCTTC. It translates to CASSQDRNEQFF.

This sequence joins TRBV18 and TRBJ1-1; weak D call: TRBD1 (6 bases). The V gene lost 6 bases and the J gene lost 5 bases, with 19 bases spanning the gap. The CDR3 sequence is 15 residues long. Germline CDR1 reads KGHSH; CDR2 reads LQKENI. The CDR3: CASSSTGHPGTEAFF. The DNA for the CDR3 is TGTGCCAGCTCCTCCACGGGACACCCGGGGACTGAAGCTTTCTTT.

This chain uses TRBV7-2 with TRBJ1-3; a weak D match, TRBD1 (6 bases). Germline V gene lookup returns CDR1 SGHTA and CDR2 FQGNSA. The CDR3 runs 15 residues. The germline V and J ends were trimmed by 5 bases and 0 bases, with 11 bases remaining between them. CDR3 sequence (DNA): TGTGCCAGCAGCCCCAGGGGCCCCTCTGGAAACACCATATATTTT. Encoded protein: CASSPRGPSGNTIYF.

The chain couples TRBV4-1 to TRBJ1-3; D perhaps matches TRBD1 (6 bases). The germline V gene has CDR1 MGHRA and CDR2 YSYEKL. The germline V and J ends were trimmed by 1 base and 2 bases, with 15 bases remaining between them. This CDR3 region has 17 residues. The CDR3 DNA sequence: TGCGCCAGCAGCCAAGGACGGGACATTCAAGCTGGAAACACCATATATTTT. The encoded protein is CASSQGRDIQAGNTIYF.

The chain links TRBV13 to TRBJ1-1; 8 nucleotides align to TRBD1. This CDR3 is built from 18 residues. CDR1 and CDR2 from the germline V gene are PRHDT and FYEKMQ (reference sequence). Unmatched junction bases numbered 16, after V lost 1 base and J lost 6 bases. CDR3 bases: TGTGCCAGCAGCTTAGAGCTTCTTACAGGGGGTTCGAGCTCTGAAGCTTTCTTT. Protein product: CASSLELLTGGSSSEAFF. Together with reference TRBV13 and TRBJ1-1, the CDR3 gives the full variable domain: AAGVIQSPRHLIKEKRETATLKCYPIPRHDTVYWYQQGPGQDPQFLISFYEKMQSDKGSIPDRFSAQQFSDYHSELNMSSLELGDSALYFCASSLELLTGGSSSEAFFGQGTRLTVV.

V and J are TRBV11-3 and TRBJ2-2; D remains unclear. In germline, CDR1 is SGHNT, CDR2 YENEEA. This CDR3 is 12 amino acids long. The V and J ends lost 8 bases and 9 bases respectively, with 13 bases between them. CDR3 sequence: CASSLSGRELFF. In DNA, the CDR3 is TGTGCCAGCTCCCTCTCGGGCCGGGAGCTGTTTTTT.

The CDR3 nucleotides read TGCGCCAGGTCAGGGGGGGATGAGCAGTTCTTC. Amino acid sequence: CARSGGDEQFF. The chain joins TRBV23-1 to TRBJ2-1; the D gene could be TRBD1 or TRBD2 (7 bases each). TRBV23-1 carries the ORF label, with uncertain function. The CDR3 spans 11 residues. V was trimmed by 9 bases and J by 8 bases, leaving 11 bases between them.

This sequence joins TRBV7-3 and TRBJ2-1; 10 nucleotides match TRBD2. Unmatched junction bases numbered 19, after V lost 5 bases and J lost 9 bases. The germline V gene has CDR1 SGHTA and CDR2 FQGTGA. CDR3 length equals 18 residues. This CDR3 is CASSPRGSGGGPRGEQFF. CDR3 DNA sequence: TGTGCCAGCAGCCCCCGGGGAAGCGGGGGGGGACCCCGGGGTGAGCAGTTCTTC.